These 29 T cell receptor beta chains originate from one sample sequenced in a study of blood T cell repertoires in COVID-19. Clones were sequenced by immunoSEQ multiplex PCR, and TCRdb holds only the in-frame ones, with some missing. The sample shows under 250,000 clones, approximately 86% of them seen only once. The sequenced material came from peripheral blood. The source of these receptors is a man older than 75 with acute or convalescent COVID-19.

J is TRBJ2-7 and V is TRBV28; no reliable D call. With 3 bases removed from V and 4 bases from J, the gap between germline ends came to 4 bases. The length of the CDR3 is 11 residues. Germline V gene sequence: CDR1 MDHEN, CDR2 SYDVKM. The CDR3 DNA follows: TGTGCCAGCAGTTTTATGTACGAGCAGTACTTC. Translated, it gives CASSFMYEQYF.

The genes are TRBV7-2 and TRBJ2-7; TRBD1 might be the D (6 bases). CDR1 and CDR2 (germline): SGHTA, FQGNSA. The ends were cut back, 2 bases at V and 6 bases at J, with 11 bases in the middle. This CDR3 comprises 13 residues. CDR3 protein: CASSLTGTFEQYF. In nucleotides, the CDR3 is TGTGCCAGCAGCTTAACCGGGACATTCGAGCAGTACTTC.

The count of this clone is one. The rearrangement joins TRBV19 to TRBJ2-7; 9 positions match TRBD1. The junction had 11 bases not matched to a gene; V was cut back by 5 bases and J by 0 bases. Per germline, CDR1 LNHDA and CDR2 SQIVND (reference sequence). The CDR3 spans 17 residues. DNA for the CDR3: TGTGCCAGTAGTGACTCGTTCGCGACAGGGGGCTCCTACGAGCAGTACTTC. Translated, it gives CASSDSFATGGSYEQYF.

The chain combines TRBV19 with TRBJ2-1; 15 positions agree with TRBD2. V trimming: 5 bases; J trimming: 8 bases; junction bases outside the gene matches: 4. CDR3 length equals 15 residues. The germline V gene encodes CDR1 LNHDA and CDR2 SQIVND (reference sequence). The CDR3 sequence: CASSPGLAGGDEQFF. CDR3 coding DNA: TGTGCCAGTAGTCCGGGACTAGCGGGAGGAGATGAGCAGTTCTTC. The full variable domain, rest sourced from reference TRBV19 and TRBJ2-1, is DGGITQSPKYLFRKEGQNVTLSCEQNLNHDAMYWYRQDPGQGLRLIYYSQIVNDFQKGDIAEGYSVSREKKESFPLTVTSAQKNPTAFYLCASSPGLAGGDEQFFGPGTRLTVL.

This chain connects TRBV9 to TRBJ2-2, with 12 bases aligning to TRBD2. Germline-derived CDR1 and CDR2 are SGDLS and YYNGEE. Trimming cost V 0 bases and J 5 bases; bases outside gene matches: 5. CDR3 length: 17 residues. As DNA, the CDR3 is TGTGCCAGCAGCGTAGTAGGGGGGACTAGCGGGACCGGGGAGCTGTTTTTT. This gives the protein CASSVVGGTSGTGELFF.

The rearrangement joins TRBV7-2 to TRBJ2-1, with 10 bases aligning to TRBD1. CDR1 and CDR2 from the germline V gene are SGHTA and FQGNSA. With V trimmed by 6 bases and J by 5 bases, 7 bases remained unmatched. This CDR3 has 15 amino acids. The CDR3 DNA reads as TGTGCCAGCAGGCGGACAGGGGGACTAAACAATGAGCAGTTCTTC. Protein product: CASRRTGGLNNEQFF.

Concerning this clone: The identical CDR3 is also encoded by other nucleotide sequences in the sample. The J gene is TRBJ1-1, the V gene TRBV28; possibly TRBD1 for D (5 bases). Trimming removed 6 bases at V and 0 bases at J, with 11 bases between. The CDR3 sequence is 14 residues long. Germline CDR1 is MDHEN and CDR2 is SYDVKM. For the CDR3, the DNA is TGTGCCAGCAGCTCCAGGGCCCTGAACACTGAAGCTTTCTTT. It codes for CASSSRALNTEAFF.

CDR3 amino acids: CASWASGSSGELFF. Here the CDR3 DNA reads TGTGCCAGTTGGGCTAGCGGGAGCTCCGGGGAGCTGTTTTTT. The genes are TRBV7-9 and TRBJ2-2; 10 positions match TRBD2. V lost 9 bases and J lost 6; bases outside the gene matches: 7. Germline V lookup: CDR1 SEHNR, CDR2 FQNEAQ (reference sequence). CDR3 size: 14 residues.

The chain joins TRBV7-2 to TRBJ2-5, with D tentatively TRBD1 (5 bases). The ends were cut back, 5 bases at V and 1 base at J, with 11 bases in the middle. The CDR3 totals 14 residues. Germline V lookup: CDR1 SGHTA, CDR2 FQGNSA. The DNA for the CDR3 is TGTGCCAGCAGCCGCTCAACAGGCCAAGAGACCCAGTACTTC. Translation gives CASSRSTGQETQYF.

This clone was seen just once. The genes are TRBV3-1 (or the pseudogene TRBV3-2) and TRBJ2-7; D possibly corresponds to TRBD2 (5 bases). The CDR3 contains 14 residues. CDR1 is LGHDT, CDR2 YNNKEL, per germline (reference sequence). Deletions cut 4 bases from V and 3 bases from J, with 13 bases between. The CDR3 DNA follows: TGTGCCAGCAGCCCCACGACTGGACTCTACGAGCAGTACTTC. This gives the protein CASSPTTGLYEQYF.

The CDR3 region has the DNA TGTGCCAGCAGCTTAGGACTACTAGCACTTCGAAACAATGAGCAGTTCTTC. It is translated as CASSLGLLALRNNEQFF. The V call is TRBV7-9, the J call TRBJ2-1; D is possibly TRBD2 (6 bases). Between the trimmed V and J ends, which lost 1 base and 5 bases, there was a span of 18 bases. CDR1 and CDR2 (germline): SEHNR, FQNEAQ (reference sequence). This CDR3 is 17 amino acids long.

J is TRBJ2-7 and V is TRBV3-1 (or the pseudogene TRBV3-2); 7 nucleotides match TRBD2. V trimming: 0 bases; J trimming: 4 bases; junction bases outside the gene matches: 6. CDR1 LGHDT and CDR2 YNNKEL come from the germline V gene (reference sequence). The CDR3 consists of 15 residues. Here the CDR3 DNA reads TGTGCCAGCAGCCAAGAAAGCGGGGCCGCGTACGAGCAGTACTTC. Its protein product is CASSQESGAAYEQYF.

The chain uses TRBV2 and TRBJ1-6; D call uncertain. Germline V lookup: CDR1 SNHLY, CDR2 FYNNEI. The CDR3 has 13 residues. Trimming pared 6 bases from V and 6 bases from J, leaving 9 bases between. The CDR3 reads CASSDGVNSPLHF. CDR3 bases: TGTGCCAGCAGCGACGGGGTTAATTCACCCCTCCACTTT. The variable domain in full, completed from reference TRBV2 and TRBJ1-6, reads EPEVTQTPSHQVTQMGQEVILRCVPISNHLYFYWYRQILGQKVEFLVSFYNNEISEKSEIFDDQFSVERPDGSNFTLKIRSTKLEDSAMYFCASSDGVNSPLHFGNGTRLTVT.

The genes are TRBV4-2 and TRBJ2-1; D uncertain. This CDR3 has 15 residues. V was pared by 1 base and J by 5 bases, with 12 bases between. The germline V gene has CDR1 LGHNA and CDR2 YNFKEQ. The CDR3 DNA follows: TGTGCCAGCAGCCAAGTAAGTACTTTCGACAATGAGCAGTTCTTC. Translating gives CASSQVSTFDNEQFF.

This chain joins TRBV4-1 and TRBJ2-7; D is ambiguous. V gave up 1 base and J gave up 3 bases, with 13 bases separating them. The CDR3 spans 15 residues. Germline V gene lookup returns CDR1 MGHRA and CDR2 YSYEKL. Written as DNA, the CDR3 is TGCGCCAGCAGCCAAGGAGCCCAGCGCAACTACGAGCAGTACTTC. As protein: CASSQGAQRNYEQYF.

The chain links TRBV28 to TRBJ2-1; 10 bases are shared with TRBD2. The germline V gene has CDR1 MDHEN and CDR2 SYDVKM. V shed 3 bases and J 9 bases; nucleotides not matched to a gene: 8. The CDR3 runs 15 residues. As DNA, the CDR3 is TGTGCCAGCAGTTTCTTGTCTAGCGGGAGAACTGAGCAGTTCTTC. The encoded protein is CASSFLSSGRTEQFF.

This clone was seen only a few times. V usage is TRBV5-6 and J usage is TRBJ1-1; 7 bases agree with TRBD1. The germline V gene has CDR1 SGHDT and CDR2 YYEEEE. With V trimmed by 0 bases and J by 1 base, 6 bases remained unmatched. This CDR3 spans 16 amino acids. CDR3 sequence (DNA): TGTGCCAGCAGCTTGGCCAGGGGGAAATCGAACACTGAAGCTTTCTTT. Its protein is CASSLARGKSNTEAFF.

The chain couples TRBV5-1 to TRBJ2-3; 8 positions agree with TRBD1. V shed 0 bases and J 3 bases; nucleotides not matched to a gene: 0. Germline V CDR1 and CDR2: SGHRS, YFSETQ. This CDR3 region has 14 residues. The DNA for the CDR3 is TGCGCCAGCAGCTTGGGGACAGGGACAGATACGCAGTATTTT. It codes for CASSLGTGTDTQYF.

This rearrangement joins TRBV28 to TRBJ2-2, with 12 bases aligning to TRBD1. CDR3 length equals 18 residues. With 6 bases clipped from V and 4 bases from J, the junction kept 12 bases outside the gene matches. In germline, CDR1 is MDHEN, CDR2 SYDVKM. The chain's CDR3 is CASRRSSGTGGSTGELFF. CDR3 nucleotide sequence: TGTGCCAGCAGACGCTCTTCCGGGACAGGGGGCTCCACCGGGGAGCTGTTTTTT. The full variable domain, with the rest looked up from reference TRBV28 and TRBJ2-2, is DVKVTQSSRYLVKRTGEKVFLECVQDMDHENMFWYRQDPGLGLRLIYFSYDVKMKEKGDIPEGYSVSREKKERFSLILESASTNQTSMYLCASRRSSGTGGSTGELFFGEGSRLTVL.

The genes are TRBV29-1 and TRBJ1-2; 7 bases are shared with TRBD1. Losses at the gene ends were 3 bases for V and 2 bases for J; bases not matched to a gene: 3. The CDR3 runs to 13 residues. Germline CDR1 SQVTM, CDR2 ANQGSEA. CDR3 in DNA: TGCAGCGTTGATAAGGGGGCCAACTATGGCTACACCTTC. Residues: CSVDKGANYGYTF.

The rearrangement uses TRBV7-9 and TRBJ2-3, with 8 bases matching TRBD1. The V gene's germline CDR1 is SEHNR and CDR2 FQNEAQ (reference sequence). V was pared by 1 base and J by 1 base, with 1 base of the junction left unmatched. The CDR3 is 15 residues long. Written as DNA, the CDR3 is TGTGCCAGCAGCTTAGTACAGGGGGGCACAGATACGCAGTATTTT. Translated: CASSLVQGGTDTQYF.

The gene calls are TRBV7-9 and TRBJ2-2; 12 positions match TRBD2. The V gene end was trimmed by 4 bases and the J gene end by 8 bases; junction bases not matched to a gene: 2. From germline, CDR1 is SEHNR and CDR2 FQNEAQ (reference sequence). The CDR3 is 14 amino acids. The CDR3 reads CASSWTSGTGELFF. The DNA for the CDR3 is TGTGCCAGCAGCTGGACTAGCGGGACTGGGGAGCTGTTTTTT.

The chain recombines TRBV4-2 with TRBJ1-1; D is unresolved. The V gene lost 0 bases and the J gene lost 7 bases, with 18 bases spanning the gap. Germline V gene data show CDR1 as LGHNA and CDR2 as YNFKEQ. The CDR3 has 16 amino acids. The CDR3 here is CASSQDPRARGLEAFF. As DNA, the CDR3 is TGTGCCAGCAGCCAAGATCCGAGAGCGAGAGGGCTTGAAGCTTTCTTT.

The chain employs TRBV11-2 and TRBJ2-5; D gene uncertain. V was trimmed by 3 bases and J by 2 bases, leaving 4 bases between them. The CDR3 runs to 12 residues. In germline, CDR1 is SGHAT, CDR2 FQNNGV. CDR3 nucleotides: TGTGCCAGCAGCTTGACACAAGAGACCCAGTACTTC. Amino acids: CASSLTQETQYF.

This chain uses TRBV3-1 (or the pseudogene TRBV3-2) with TRBJ2-5; no firm D call. This CDR3 is built from 14 residues. Germline CDR1 reads LGHDT; CDR2 reads YNNKEL (reference sequence). Trimming shortened V by 6 bases and J by 2 bases, and 13 bases separated the two germline ends. The CDR3 DNA reads as TGTGCCAGCAGTCGCATGGCATTGCAAGAGACCCAGTACTTC. The encoded protein is CASSRMALQETQYF.

V usage is TRBV7-8 and J usage is TRBJ1-4; D unclear. In germline, CDR1 is SGHVS, CDR2 FQNEAQ. Trimming removed 4 bases at V and 0 bases at J, with 18 bases between. The CDR3 covers 18 residues. The CDR3 DNA follows: TGTGCCAGCAGCTCAGCCACGGTAATCGGGGCAACTAATGAAAAACTGTTTTTT. Amino acids: CASSSATVIGATNEKLFF.

The V call is TRBV5-4, the J call TRBJ1-5; 9 nucleotides agree with TRBD1. CDR3 length: 13 amino acids. Germline assignment: CDR1 SGHNT and CDR2 YYREEE (reference sequence). V was pared by 4 bases and J by 7 bases, with 3 bases of the junction left unmatched. Written as DNA, the CDR3 is TGTGCCAGCAGCGCGGGACAGGGACAGCCCCAGCATTTT. This encodes CASSAGQGQPQHF. Complete variable domain (other parts from reference TRBV5-4 and TRBJ1-5): ETGVTQSPTHLIKTRGQQVTLRCSSQSGHNTVSWYQQALGQGPQFIFQYYREEENGRGNFPPRFSGLQFPNYSSELNVNALELDDSALYLCASSAGQGQPQHFGDGTRLSIL.

V is TRBV4-3 and J is TRBJ1-4; no clear D gene. V was shortened by 0 bases and J by 4 bases, with 9 bases between the two germline ends. The CDR3 is 15 residues long. Germline assignment: CDR1 LGHNA and CDR2 YSLEER. CDR3 sequence: CASSQDSGGNEKLFF. For the CDR3, the DNA is TGCGCCAGCAGCCAAGATTCAGGTGGTAATGAAAAACTGTTTTTT.

V gene TRBV7-2 combines with J gene TRBJ2-5; D may be TRBD2 (6 bases). CDR1 and CDR2 (germline): SGHTA, FQGNSA. CDR3 length: 15 amino acids. V shed 2 bases and J shed 0 bases, with 10 bases lying between them. The CDR3 loop is CASSLHGGYQETQYF. The DNA of the CDR3 is TGTGCCAGCAGCTTACACGGGGGATACCAAGAGACCCAGTACTTC. The entire variable domain, with the rest obtained from reference TRBV7-2 and TRBJ2-5, is as follows: GAGVSQSPSNKVTEKGKDVELRCDPISGHTALYWYRQSLGQGLEFLIYFQGNSAPDKSGLPSDRFSAERTGGSVSTLTIQRTQQEDSAVYLCASSLHGGYQETQYFGPGTRLLVL.